The sequence of this T cell receptor beta chain was determined in a study of radiation and T cells in renal cell carcinoma (dated by TCRdb to about 2020). Concerning the study at large: In total, roughly 53 samples underwent TCR beta sequencing: some 25 tumors plus 27 peripheral blood samples. In the roughly 49 samples combined, 4 million to 5 million unique CDR3 nucleotide sequences were found, encoding about 2.7 million unique CDR3 amino acid sequences. Points the paper makes about the study in general: Compared with control tumors, irradiated tumors had a greater number of dominant CDR3 motifs, and these motifs made up a bigger portion of the repertoire. Because only small tumor regions of approximately 0.91 g were available, the study did not capture intratumoral heterogeneity. Effects of radiation dose or scheduling on the TCR repertoire could not be addressed with the single-armed trial design. Higher TCR clonality was observed in irradiated tumors than in controls, with an average of about 50% of the repertoire accounted for by the top 100 clonotypes, compared with about 40% in nephrectomy-only tumors.

For this clone: There is no known antigen for this receptor. No base quality information exists; no much larger clone differs at one position.

The time point label, read with the paper, signifies: tumor resected at nephrectomy. Interpreted using the paper, the treatment or condition label stands for: treatment-naive control, cytoreductive nephrectomy. Control tumors were obtained from treatment-naive renal cell carcinoma patients in whom cytoreductive nephrectomy was performed without prior radiation. Every patient had renal cell carcinoma of clear cell pathology. Control tumors used for TCR sequencing came from a few females and roughly ten males, resected 2011 to 2014, with median age approximately 52 years (range roughly 40 to 90). The tumors were dissociated mechanically, digested with collagenase/hyaluronidase at 37 degrees C, processed in gentleMACS C tubes, and kept in liquid nitrogen. The QIAamp DNA Blood Mini Kit (Qiagen) was used to prepare genomic DNA for TCR sequencing. Only samples passing all quality control checks were included in the analyses.

Following the manufacturer's recommendations, the immunoSEQ kit was used to generate TCR beta libraries from genomic DNA. To prepare libraries, a first multiplex PCR with proprietary primers was run, followed by a second PCR that added unique barcodes, and a bead cleanup was done after each round. A kit-provided positive control reaction and a negative control reaction were included in every sample batch. The final libraries were assessed on an Agilent 4200 TapeStation D1000 ScreenTape, pooled by volume, and quantified by qPCR. Sequencing was performed on an Illumina NextSeq500 using a MidOutput 150-cycle cartridge, with 156 Read1 cycles, 15 Index1 cycles, and the kit custom primers. The pooled library was loaded at 0.8 to 1 pM with a roughly 20% PhiX control spike-in. In the source study's methods: The vendor-processed data were analyzed in R, and a clonotype was defined as all T cells that share the same CDR3 nucleotide sequence. For clone abundance analyses, frequencies were normalized to the 10,000 most abundant clones per sample. Public T cell clones, which averaged fewer than five per sample, were removed prior to analysis. Dominant motif analysis used ImmunoMap with the PAM10 matrix, gap penalty 30 and homology threshold 0.3; motifs with cumulative frequency at least 0.01 counted as dominant. TCRdb re-hosts the immuneACCESS table, in-frame sequences only. Its copies lack some clones; in the studies checked, an unresolved V gene accounts for under half of them, and the cause for the rest is not known. V and J calls and clone size are as listed in that table; D and trimming were resolved from the DNA. The sample table contains around 15,000 clones; only one count was recorded for roughly 60% of them. The biggest ten clones account for around 13% of the sample.

The cysteine opens and the phenylalanine closes a CDR3 of 15 amino acids. Of the read, only the CDR3 DNA is kept; its 45 bases are in frame from base 1. V is pared back by 0 bases and J by 1 base, with 10 bases lying between the germline termini. CDR1 and CDR2 were assigned from the germline V gene as SGDLS and YYNGEE. The sample was tumor tissue, taken from a patient whose treatment was nephrectomy without radiotherapy. The sequence joins TRBV9 to TRBJ1-2; too little of a D gene remains to name it. The sequence derives from a man in his fifties or sixties with renal cell carcinoma. CDR3 protein: CASSVDTRGNYGYTF. The DNA sequence reads TGTGCCAGCAGCGTAGACACCCGAGGTAACTATGGCTACACCTTC.